These 12 T cell receptor beta chains originate from one sample sequenced in a study of T cell responses to AZD1222 COVID-19 vaccine. Sequenced by immunoSEQ multiplex PCR; TCRdb stores in-frame clones only, minus some. The sample includes some 100,000 clones, roughly 90% seen only once; the top ten take 16%. Material: peripheral blood, obtained on day 0 of AZD1222 vaccination. The receptors stem from an adult in good health.

The chain joins TRBV27 to TRBJ1-2; no clear D gene. Trimming left V 6 bases short and J 1 base short, with 15 bases between. The CDR3 runs to 15 residues. Germline V gene lookup returns CDR1 MNHEY and CDR2 SMNVEV (reference sequence). The CDR3 DNA reads as TGTGCCAGCAGACTATCGATACAAGATAACTATGGCTACACCTTC. Translated: CASRLSIQDNYGYTF.

The table lists this clone with a count of one. J is TRBJ1-3 and V is TRBV28; possibly TRBD1 for D (5 bases). Germline-derived CDR1 and CDR2 are MDHEN and SYDVKM. Trimming shortened V by 5 bases and J by 0 bases, and 14 bases separated the two germline ends. The CDR3 is 16 amino acids. The DNA for the CDR3 is TGTGCCAGCAGTCCCGGGACCGCAGTCTCTGGAAACACCATATATTTT. Amino acid sequence: CASSPGTAVSGNTIYF.

The gene calls are TRBV13 and TRBJ1-1, with D uncertain. The CDR3 contains 14 residues. Trimming pared 5 bases from V and 3 bases from J, leaving 13 bases between. Germline V lookup: CDR1 PRHDT, CDR2 FYEKMQ (reference sequence). CDR3 loop: CASSQKTAYTEAFF. CDR3 nucleotides: TGTGCCAGCAGCCAAAAAACAGCCTACACTGAAGCTTTCTTT.

The J gene is TRBJ2-7, the V gene TRBV19; 7 bases line up with TRBD1. The V gene end was trimmed by 1 base and the J gene end by 0 bases; junction bases not matched to a gene: 3. CDR3 length: 15 residues. Germline V gene lookup returns CDR1 LNHDA and CDR2 SQIVND (reference sequence). CDR3 DNA: TGTGCCAGTAGTATAGCTGGGACAGCCTCCTACGAGCAGTACTTC. Encoded protein: CASSIAGTASYEQYF.

The CDR3 coding sequence is TGTGCCAGCAGCGGACAGGCCGCATATGGCTACACCTTC. It encodes CASSGQAAYGYTF. The chain joins TRBV5-6 to TRBJ1-2, with TRBD1 matching over 7 bases. The CDR3 has 13 residues. Germline V gene lookup returns CDR1 SGHDT and CDR2 YYEEEE. V was pared by 4 bases and J by 5 bases, with 5 bases of the junction left unmatched.

This rearrangement joins TRBV19 to TRBJ1-1, with a tentative D call TRBD1 (5 bases). CDR1 and CDR2 from the germline V gene are LNHDA and SQIVND (reference sequence). The CDR3 loop spans 12 amino acids. V lost 7 bases, J lost 5 bases, and 11 bases lay in between. In DNA form, the CDR3 reads TGTGCCAGTATGTCAGGGTGGACTGAAGCTTTCTTT. Protein: CASMSGWTEAFF.

The chain joins TRBV6-1 to TRBJ1-4, with D possibly being TRBD1 (6 bases). This CDR3 is 14 amino acids long. Trimming took off 3 bases at V and 7 bases at J, with 12 bases between the two ends. In germline, CDR1 is MNHNS, CDR2 SASEGT. CDR3 DNA: TGTGCCAGCAGTGAGGGGGCGAGGTTTGAAAAACTGTTTTTT. Translated: CASSEGARFEKLFF.

This chain links TRBV18 with TRBJ2-7; possibly TRBD1 or TRBD2 for D (6 bases each). V lost 11 bases to trimming and J lost 0 bases, with 11 bases between them. Germline V gene data show CDR1 as KGHSH and CDR2 as LQKENI. The CDR3 length is 12 residues. In DNA form, the CDR3 reads TGTGCCGGGGGGCCGAGCTCCTACGAGCAGTACTTC. It is translated as CAGGPSSYEQYF.

The chain uses TRBV12-3 or TRBV12-4 and TRBJ2-1; D is ambiguous. V gave up 3 bases and J gave up 8 bases, with 8 bases separating them. This CDR3 is 12 amino acids long. CDR3 sequence: CASSFVLDEQFF. The CDR3 DNA sequence: TGTGCCAGCAGTTTTGTACTCGATGAGCAGTTCTTC.

The chain joins TRBV5-1 to TRBJ2-1; either TRBD1 or TRBD2 may fit D (5 bases each). This CDR3 has 15 residues. Per the germline V gene, CDR1 is SGHRS and CDR2 is YFSETQ. Trimming shortened V by 5 bases and J by 2 bases, and 14 bases separated the two germline ends. CDR3 sequence (DNA): TGCGCCAGCAGTTCCGGGACGGACCCCTACAATGAGCAGTTCTTC. As protein: CASSSGTDPYNEQFF.

This rearrangement joins TRBV28 to TRBJ2-7; D tentatively fits TRBD1 or TRBD2 (5 bases each). CDR1 MDHEN and CDR2 SYDVKM come from the germline V gene. Between the trimmed V and J ends, which lost 4 bases and 3 bases, there was a span of 13 bases. The CDR3 consists of 14 residues. This chain's CDR3 is CASSSPGRDYEQYF. CDR3 DNA: TGTGCCAGCAGTTCTCCGGGACGGGACTACGAGCAGTACTTC.

V is TRBV19 and J is TRBJ1-5; D might be TRBD1 (6 bases). The CDR3 sequence is 18 residues long. Germline assignment: CDR1 LNHDA and CDR2 SQIVND (reference sequence). V shed 6 bases and J shed 3 bases, with 24 bases lying between them. The DNA of the CDR3 is TGTGCCAGTAGCTTACAGGGAGCGGTGTACGGGTACAATCAGCCCCAGCATTTT. It is translated as CASSLQGAVYGYNQPQHF.